Below are 3 T cell receptor beta chains sequenced from a single sample in a study of CD8 T cells in Susac syndrome. When the RNA was reverse transcribed, random hexamers were used with an input of roughly 0.45 to 1 ug. TCRdb independently ran MiXCR on the immunoSEQ multiplex PCR reads; one entry per CDR3 protein. The table has roughly 190,000 distinct CDR3 sequences, 80% to 95% seen once; the top ten hold 0.1%. The sample consisted of CD4+ T cells from PBMCs. The source of these receptors is a human donor in good health.

The J gene is TRBJ1-2, the V gene TRBV19; D unclear. The CDR3 totals 12 residues. Germline lookup yields CDR1 LNHDA and CDR2 SQIVND (reference sequence). Trimming shortened V by 6 bases and J by 3 bases, and 8 bases separated the two germline ends. CDR3 residues: CASSQQDYGYTF. DNA for the CDR3: TGTGCCAGTAGCCAACAAGACTATGGCTACACCTTC.

The chain links TRBV7-9 to TRBJ1-3; D call uncertain. Trimming removed 3 bases from V and 0 bases from J, with 6 bases in between. Germline loops: CDR1 SEHNR, CDR2 FQNEAQ (reference sequence). The CDR3 totals 14 residues. CDR3 amino acids: CASSFTVSGNTIYF. CDR3 DNA: TGTGCCAGCAGCTTTACGGTCTCTGGAAACACCATATATTTT.

The V call is TRBV5-1, the J call TRBJ1-1, with D possibly matching TRBD1 (6 bases). V was pared by 4 bases and J by 1 base, with 14 bases between. Germline loops: CDR1 SGHRS, CDR2 YFSETQ. The CDR3 spans 15 residues. DNA of the CDR3: TGCGCCAGCAGCGCCTACAGGGCGACGAACACTGAAGCTTTCTTT. Translation gives CASSAYRATNTEAFF.